These T cell receptor beta chains were read from a single sample in a study of vaccination and CD4 T cells after COVID-19. One entry per CDR3 protein, called by TCRdb with MiXCR from the PCR reads. The table records 25,000 or so distinct CDR3 sequences, 58% of them present only once. Their specific antigens are unknown. Sequencing input: CD4+ T cells from blood, cultured in vitro. These receptor sequences come from a human donor who had recovered from COVID-19. Each CDR3 is given with its conserved first and last residue. Each record gives: D gene, V gene, J gene, clone size, CDR3 DNA, CDR3 protein. D genes are given only for firm matches. The listing skips clone size in some rows; elsewhere it reads once, few, many or a size class.

NA	TRBV7-2	TRBJ1-4	NA	TGTGCCAGCAGCTTAGTGGGGAGGACAAATGAAAAACTGTTTTTT	CASSLVGRTNEKLFF
NA	TRBV12-3/TRBV12-4	TRBJ2-5	few	TGTGCCAGCAGTTTTGGAAGGTACCAAGAGACCCAGTACTTC	CASSFGRYQETQYF
NA	TRBV27	TRBJ1-5	NA	TGTGCCAGCAGCCCCCACTCTGCCAATCAGCCCCAGCATTTT	CASSPHSANQPQHF
NA	TRBV7-6	TRBJ1-1	NA	TGTGCCAGCAGCCCGAGTCCCCCAGGGGCTGAAGCTTTCTTT	CASSPSPPGAEAFF
NA	TRBV7-2	TRBJ2-4	NA	TGTGCCAGCAGCTTGGCTTGGGGCGGCAACATTCAGTACTTC	CASSLAWGGNIQYF
NA	TRBV5-1	TRBJ1-1	NA	TGCGCCAGCAGCTTGGAAGCGGGGGGCACTGAAGCTTTCTTT	CASSLEAGGTEAFF
NA	TRBV19	TRBJ1-2	NA	TGTGCCAGTAGCCCGTTGACAGCTTTGTATGGCTACACCTTC	CASSPLTALYGYTF
NA	TRBV5-4	TRBJ2-3	NA	TGTGCCAGCAGCTTCCCGGGGCGAAGCACAGATACGCAGTATTTT	CASSFPGRSTDTQYF
TRBD1	TRBV7-9	TRBJ1-6	NA	TGTGCCAGCAGCTTAAAACGCACGTGGGACAGCGTTAATTCACCCCTCCACTTT	CASSLKRTWDSVNSPLHF
NA	TRBV19	TRBJ2-3	few	TGTGCCAGTATAGAAGCGGGCACAGATACGCAGTATTTT	CASIEAGTDTQYF
NA	TRBV20-1	TRBJ2-3	medium-sized	TGCAGTGCTAGAGGGGGGCGTAGCACAGATACGCAGTATTTT	CSARGGRSTDTQYF
NA	TRBV24-1	TRBJ2-4	NA	TGTGCCACCAGTGACCCCGGGACAACCAAAAACATTCAGTACTTC	CATSDPGTTKNIQYF
TRBD2	TRBV19	TRBJ2-3	NA	TGTGCCAGTAGTTTCCTAGCGGGAGGGGCCTCAGGCACAGATACGCAGTATTTT	CASSFLAGGASGTDTQYF
TRBD2	TRBV20-1	TRBJ2-7	few	TGCAGTTTCCTAGCGGAGGAAGGCCACGAGCAGTACTTC	CSFLAEEGHEQYF
NA	TRBV15	TRBJ2-5	few	TGTGCCACCAGCAGAGCAATTTCGGAGGCCCAGCCCCAGTACTTC	CATSRAISEAQPQYF
TRBD1	TRBV7-2	TRBJ1-2	NA	TGTGCCAGCAGCAACCGACAGGGCGCCTATGGCTACACCTTC	CASSNRQGAYGYTF
NA	TRBV7-9	TRBJ2-7	few	TGTGCCAGCAGCTTAGTGGGGCTCCTCACCGAGCAGTACTTC	CASSLVGLLTEQYF
NA	TRBV28	TRBJ1-2	NA	TGTGCCACCCAAGGGACGACCGAGAACTATGGCTACACCTTC	CATQGTTENYGYTF
TRBD2	TRBV6-2/TRBV6-3	TRBJ2-1	NA	TGTGCCACCAGGGGACTAGCGGGGGTCTACAATGAGCAGTTCTTC	CATRGLAGVYNEQFF
NA	TRBV7-9	TRBJ2-2	few	TGTGCCAGCAGCTTAAGGATAGCCGGGGAGCTGTTTTTT	CASSLRIAGELFF
NA	TRBV5-4	TRBJ1-1	few	TGTGCCAGCAGCTTCCGGCAGAACACTGAAGCTTTCTTT	CASSFRQNTEAFF
NA	TRBV11-2	TRBJ2-2	NA	TGTGCCAGCAGCTTAGGGGGCCGGAACACCGGGGAGCTGTTTTTT	CASSLGGRNTGELFF
TRBD2	TRBV25-1	TRBJ2-2	few	TGTGCCAGCAGTAGCGGGGATTACACCGGGGAGCTGTTTTTT	CASSSGDYTGELFF
NA	TRBV21-1	TRBJ2-7	NA	TGTGCCAGCACTAATTGCGAGCAGTACTTC	CASTNCEQYF
NA	TRBV7-2	TRBJ1-4	NA	TGTGCCAGCAGCCTGGGCCCCTGGGGGAATGAAAAACTGTTTTTT	CASSLGPWGNEKLFF
NA	TRBV12-3/TRBV12-4	TRBJ1-2	few	TGTGCCACCGGGGGGTATGGGAGCTATGGCTACACCTTC	CATGGYGSYGYTF
TRBD1	TRBV7-8	TRBJ1-2	few	TGTGCCAGCAGTCTAAGACAGGGGGCCGGGGGCTACACCTTC	CASSLRQGAGGYTF
TRBD1	TRBV30	TRBJ2-2	NA	TGTGCCTGGAGGTCTCCCGGGACAGGGACCGGGGAGCTGTTTTTT	CAWRSPGTGTGELFF
TRBD1	TRBV7-2	TRBJ1-6	few	TGTGCCAGCAGCTTATTGGGACAGGATAATTCACCCCTCCACTTT	CASSLLGQDNSPLHF
NA	TRBV7-8	TRBJ2-7	NA	TGTGCCAGCAGAGAGACCTCAGGGGTCCCCATCTACGAGCAGTACTTC	CASRETSGVPIYEQYF
TRBD1	TRBV30	TRBJ1-1	NA	TGTGCCTGGAGTGTCGGGGACAGGGGTTACACTGAAGCTTTCTTT	CAWSVGDRGYTEAFF
TRBD2	TRBV24-1	TRBJ2-1	NA	TGTGCCACCAGTGATTTTAGCGGGAGCTCCTACAATGAGCAGTTCTTC	CATSDFSGSSYNEQFF
NA	TRBV7-9	TRBJ1-6	NA	TGTGCCAGCAGCTTAGTTGCAGGGCATAATTCACCCCTCCACTTT	CASSLVAGHNSPLHF
NA	TRBV20-1	TRBJ2-5	few	TGCAGTGCTAGAGAGGGGGCGGGTGAGACCCAGTACTTC	CSAREGAGETQYF
NA	TRBV7-2	TRBJ1-4	few	TGTGCCAGCAGCCTAAACCGGACTCCCGGCGAAAAACTGTTTTTT	CASSLNRTPGEKLFF
NA	TRBV20-1	TRBJ2-2	few	TGCAGTGCTAGAGTTTCAGGGAACACCGGGGAGCTGTTTTTT	CSARVSGNTGELFF